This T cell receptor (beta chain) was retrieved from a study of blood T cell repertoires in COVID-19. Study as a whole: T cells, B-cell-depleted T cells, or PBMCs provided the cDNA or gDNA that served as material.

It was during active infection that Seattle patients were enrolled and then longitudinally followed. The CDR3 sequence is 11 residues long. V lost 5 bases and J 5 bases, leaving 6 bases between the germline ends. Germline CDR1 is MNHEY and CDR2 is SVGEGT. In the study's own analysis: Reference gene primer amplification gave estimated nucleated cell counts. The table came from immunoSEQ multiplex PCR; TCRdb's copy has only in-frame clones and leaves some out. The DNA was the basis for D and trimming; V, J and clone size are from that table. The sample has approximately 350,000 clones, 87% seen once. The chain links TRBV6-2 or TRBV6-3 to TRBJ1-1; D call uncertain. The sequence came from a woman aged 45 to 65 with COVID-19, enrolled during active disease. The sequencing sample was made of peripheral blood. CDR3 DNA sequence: TGTGCCAGCAGTGTCCTTACTGAAGCTTTCTTT. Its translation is CASSVLTEAFF.